This TCR beta chain was captured in a study of neurological immune-mediated disorders. Broader study findings: The multiple sclerosis repertoire cluster lacked an association with any feature, whether clinical or MRI.

TCRdb re-derived calls from the 5' RACE reads in MiXCR, one entry per CDR3 protein. The data show about 120,000 distinct CDR3 sequences, about 3.2% seen once. Unsorted libraries came from 2 million PBMCs stored at -80 °C. V was cut by 3 bases and J by 8 bases, with 13 bases left in between. Germline V lookup: CDR1 ENHRY, CDR2 SYGVKD. There are 13 residues in the CDR3. In this sample, this clonotype turned up many times. The antigen is not known. Input material: PBMCs. The chain carries TRBV10-3 and TRBJ1-2, with a possible D match to TRBD1 (5 bases). The TCR originated in a woman aged 25 to 39 with multiple sclerosis. The chain's CDR3 is CAISEEGSGGYTF. The CDR3, as DNA: TGTGCCATCAGTGAAGAGGGGTCGGGCGGCTACACCTTC.